The clone carrying this T cell receptor (beta chain) was observed a handful of times. What it binds is not known. This CDR3 has 16 amino acids. The trim removed 5 bases at V and 0 bases at J, leaving 8 bases unmatched. Every sample gave at least 5.5 micrograms of total RNA when it was extracted. This entry belongs to a study of blood T cells in healthy people across ages. Whole-study findings and limits: The unknown donor CMV status may have confounded expanded clonotype changes. Versus aged donors, long-lived donors had higher diversity and more naive CD4+ cells.

Combining a sample-barcoded 5' primer with a J-beta primer mix, a second PCR ran for roughly 6 to 12 cycles. TCRdb re-analysed the 5' RACE reads in MiXCR, keeping a single row per CDR3 protein. The table shows around 990,000 distinct CDR3 sequences, with under 40% occurring only once. The rearrangement joins TRBV12-3 or TRBV12-4 to TRBJ1-2; 8 bases agree with TRBD1. The receptor was derived from a man aged 18 to 29 in good health. What was sequenced was blood. CDR3 bases: TGTGCCAGCAGTACAGGGGGGGACGTTTCTAACTATGGCTACACCTTC. Translated, it gives CASSTGGDVSNYGYTF.